This entry lists 23 T cell receptor beta chains sequenced from one sample in a study of blood T cells in healthy people across ages. Next came a second PCR, run for about 6 to 12 cycles, which used a sample-barcoded 5' primer along with a J-beta primer mix. TCRdb re-derived calls from the 5' RACE reads in MiXCR, one entry per CDR3 protein. The table lists 1.5 million to 2 million distinct CDR3 sequences, roughly 49% of them singletons. Material for sequencing was blood. The receptors shown here come from a woman in her 40s in good health.

V usage is TRBV2 and J usage is TRBJ2-7; TRBD1 matches 7 bases. The CDR3 runs to 11 residues. J lost 10 bases, V lost 5 bases, and 5 bases had no gene match. Germline lookup yields CDR1 SNHLY and CDR2 FYNNEI. CDR3 region: CASSYTGVQYF. In nucleotides, the CDR3 is TGTGCCAGCAGTTATACAGGGGTACAGTACTTC. The complete variable domain, with remaining parts taken from reference TRBV2 and TRBJ2-7, reads EPEVTQTPSHQVTQMGQEVILRCVPISNHLYFYWYRQILGQKVEFLVSFYNNEISEKSEIFDDQFSVERPDGSNFTLKIRSTKLEDSAMYFCASSYTGVQYFGPGTRLTVT.

This clonotype has just one count. The chain uses TRBV20-1 and TRBJ2-7; 8 nucleotides align to TRBD2. This CDR3 is built from 15 residues. CDR1 and CDR2 from the germline V gene are DFQATT and SNEGSKA (reference sequence). V gave up 7 bases and J gave up 6 bases; unmatched junction bases: 17. CDR3 sequence reads: CSVGGGGGNLLEQYF. CDR3 nucleotides: TGCAGTGTCGGGGGAGGCGGGGGGAACCTCCTCGAGCAGTACTTC.

The chain has TRBV4-2 and TRBJ1-5; D is unresolved. Trimming pared 1 base from V and 3 bases from J, leaving 13 bases between. Germline CDR1 LGHNA, CDR2 YNFKEQ. The CDR3 runs 16 residues. DNA for the CDR3: TGTGCCAGCAGCCAAGCCCCGGATTTGACCAATCAGCCCCAGCATTTT. It is translated as CASSQAPDLTNQPQHF.

The rearrangement uses TRBV15 and TRBJ2-1, with TRBD2 identical over 8 bases. CDR1 is LNHNV and CDR2 is YYDKDF in the germline V gene (reference sequence). The V gene end was trimmed by 0 bases and the J gene end by 4 bases; junction bases not matched to a gene: 5. This CDR3 comprises 16 residues. This CDR3 is CATSRDRAGGYNEQFF. DNA of the CDR3: TGTGCCACCAGCAGAGATCGGGCGGGGGGATACAATGAGCAGTTCTTC.

The sample holds a few counts of this clonotype. V is TRBV28 and J is TRBJ1-4; perhaps TRBD1 as D (6 bases). CDR1 is MDHEN, CDR2 SYDVKM, per germline. This CDR3 contains 17 residues. V was cut by 2 bases and J by 8 bases, with 21 bases left in between. The CDR3 loop reads CASSLEWVGGGEEKLFF. CDR3 DNA sequence: TGTGCCAGCAGTTTAGAATGGGTAGGGGGGGGAGAAGAAAAACTGTTTTTT. Based on the CDR3 plus reference TRBV28 and TRBJ1-4, the full variable domain is DVKVTQSSRYLVKRTGEKVFLECVQDMDHENMFWYRQDPGLGLRLIYFSYDVKMKEKGDIPEGYSVSREKKERFSLILESASTNQTSMYLCASSLEWVGGGEEKLFFGSGTQLSVL.

V and J are TRBV6-5 and TRBJ2-1; TRBD2 is a possible D gene (6 bases). Germline CDR1 reads MNHEY; CDR2 reads SVGAGI. V lost 2 bases and J lost 5, with 28 bases in between. The CDR3 runs 20 residues. Written as DNA, the CDR3 is TGTGCCAGCAGTTACCTCATCCCCGGCGGGAAGTCTGGGAGAGACAATGAGCAGTTCTTC. This encodes CASSYLIPGGKSGRDNEQFF.

The gene calls are TRBV5-1 and TRBJ2-5; maybe TRBD1 (6 bases). From germline, CDR1 is SGHRS and CDR2 YFSETQ. V was trimmed by 4 bases and J by 1 base, leaving 29 bases between them. The CDR3 extends over 20 amino acids. The CDR3 protein is CASSTGLLTPLRGLQETQYF. CDR3 nucleotide sequence: TGCGCCAGCAGCACCGGCTTATTGACACCCCTCAGGGGCCTCCAAGAGACCCAGTACTTC. Full variable domain (remainder filled in from reference TRBV5-1 and TRBJ2-5): KAGVTQTPRYLIKTRGQQVTLSCSPISGHRSVSWYQQTPGQGLQFLFEYFSETQRNKGNFPGRFSGRQFSNSRSEMNVSTLELGDSALYLCASSTGLLTPLRGLQETQYFGPGTRLLVL.

J is TRBJ1-2 and V is TRBV7-9, with D tentatively TRBD1 (5 bases). CDR3 size: 16 residues. Trimming removed 0 bases from V and 3 bases from J, with 14 bases in between. Germline CDR1 and CDR2: SEHNR and FQNEAQ (reference sequence). The CDR3: CASSLARGLGDYGYTF. For the CDR3, the DNA is TGTGCCAGCAGCTTAGCGAGGGGCCTAGGAGACTATGGCTACACCTTC.

Points on this clonotype: The junction does not match germline at one end; this may be a read error. This chain links TRBV7-2 with TRBJ2-3, with D uncertain. The germline V gene has CDR1 SGHTA and CDR2 FQGNSA. The CDR3 consists of 13 residues. The CDR3 reads CASSSSPADMQYF. The CDR3 coding sequence is TGTGCCAGCAGCTCAAGTCCTGCAGATATGCAGTATTTT.

This clonotype is a singleton in its sample. The CDR3 protein is CSARVVGGFPNEQFF. DNA of the CDR3: TGCAGTGCTAGAGTAGTAGGTGGGTTCCCCAATGAGCAGTTCTTC. V is TRBV20-1 and J is TRBJ2-1, with D hard to call. With 1 base removed from V and 6 bases from J, the gap between germline ends came to 16 bases. Looked up from germline, CDR1 is DFQATT and CDR2 is SNEGSKA (reference sequence). CDR3 length: 15 amino acids.

A few counts support this clonotype. The J gene is TRBJ1-6, the V gene TRBV4-3, with no clear D. CDR3 size: 15 residues. The V gene's germline CDR1 is LGHNA and CDR2 YSLEER. V was pared by 2 bases and J by 6 bases, with 11 bases between. The CDR3 region has the DNA TGCGCCAGCAGCCAACCAGGCAACCCTAATTCACCCCTCCACTTT. Amino acid sequence: CASSQPGNPNSPLHF.

This clonotype showed up many times. J is TRBJ2-7 and V is TRBV7-2, with TRBD2 matching over 13 bases. V was clipped by 5 bases and J by 4 bases; unmatched bases: 8. The CDR3 contains 16 residues. Germline lookup yields CDR1 SGHTA and CDR2 FQGNSA. CDR3 sequence (DNA): TGTGCCAGCAGCACTTACCCGACTAGCGGGGGGTACGAGCAGTACTTC. Its translation: CASSTYPTSGGYEQYF.

This clonotype was detected many times. The gene calls are TRBV10-2 and TRBJ2-7, with D possibly matching TRBD1 (6 bases). Trimming removed 4 bases from V and 5 bases from J, with 12 bases in between. This CDR3 has 13 residues. Germline CDR1 is WSHSY and CDR2 is SAAADI. CDR3 coding DNA: TGCGCCAGCAGTGGTTGGCAGGGGAACGAGCAGTACTTC. This encodes CASSGWQGNEQYF.

The table lists this clonotype with a few counts. CDR3 sequence reads: CSVAKGSVGTDTQYF. DNA of the CDR3: TGCAGCGTTGCGAAGGGGTCCGTAGGAACAGATACGCAGTATTTT. V is TRBV29-1 and J is TRBJ2-3; maybe TRBD1 (5 bases). In germline, CDR1 is SQVTM, CDR2 ANQGSEA. Trimming removed 4 bases at V and 3 bases at J, with 17 bases between. The CDR3 is 15 amino acids.

The rearrangement links TRBV5-1 to TRBJ2-5; 9 nucleotides line up with TRBD1. With the DNA end fitting TRBJ2-7 better, the J assignment may be wrong. The germline CDR1 and CDR2 sequences are SGHRS and YFSETQ. This CDR3 contains 14 residues. The CDR3: CASSITGGNYEQYF. Here the CDR3 DNA reads TGCGCCAGCAGCATAACAGGGGGCAACTACGAGCAGTACTTC.

This clonotype has a single count. The chain links TRBV20-1 to TRBJ2-1; TRBD2 matches 13 bases. Germline V lookup: CDR1 DFQATT, CDR2 SNEGSKA (reference sequence). The ends lost 5 bases at V and 4 bases at J; junction bases unmatched: 2. This CDR3 is 14 amino acids long. The CDR3 bases are TGCAGTGCTTGGACTAGCGGGGGATACAATGAGCAGTTCTTC. It is translated as CSAWTSGGYNEQFF.

As concerns this clonotype: This could be a read error, since a much larger clone is one nucleotide away. This chain links TRBV4-2 with TRBJ1-4, with 7 bases fitting TRBD1. This CDR3 is built from 14 residues. The V segment lost 6 bases and the J segment 7 bases; nucleotides outside the gene matches: 8. The germline CDR1 and CDR2 sequences are LGHNA and YNFKEQ. The CDR3 reads CASSRGRGSEKLFF. The CDR3 DNA sequence: TGTGCCAGCAGTCGAGGCAGGGGGAGTGAAAAACTGTTTTTT.

The chain recombines TRBV27 with TRBJ1-2, with D possibly matching TRBD1 (5 bases). V lost 6 bases and J lost 1, with 12 bases in between. The CDR3 length is 14 residues. Germline CDR1 reads MNHEY; CDR2 reads SMNVEV (reference sequence). The CDR3 DNA sequence: TGTGCCAGCAGGCCAGACAGATTTAACTATGGCTACACCTTC. Translated: CASRPDRFNYGYTF.

The rearrangement links TRBV18 to TRBJ1-4, with D unclear. The germline CDR1 and CDR2 sequences are KGHSH and LQKENI. The V gene lost 5 bases and the J gene lost 6 bases, with 34 bases spanning the gap. This CDR3 is built from 21 residues. The CDR3 spells CASSSTHDEAASVTAYEKLFF. DNA of the CDR3: TGTGCCAGCTCATCAACACACGATGAGGCAGCCTCAGTTACCGCTTATGAAAAACTGTTTTTT.

The V gene is TRBV18, the J gene TRBJ1-2, with TRBD1 matching over 7 bases. Germline CDR1 and CDR2: KGHSH and LQKENI. The CDR3 has 13 residues. V lost 4 bases to trimming and J lost 6 bases; unmatched junction nucleotides: 5. The CDR3 nucleotides read TGTGCCAGCTCACAACAGGGGAAGAATGGCTACACCTTC. Its protein is CASSQQGKNGYTF.

For the CDR3, the DNA is TGCAGTGCTAGTTATGGCAGCTATGGCTACACCTTC. Protein: CSASYGSYGYTF. The rearrangement uses TRBV20-1 and TRBJ1-2; D not certain. V was trimmed by 3 bases and J by 4 bases, leaving 9 bases between them. The CDR3 totals 12 residues. The germline V gene encodes CDR1 DFQATT and CDR2 SNEGSKA (reference sequence).

The V and J genes are TRBV7-9 and TRBJ2-5, with TRBD1 as a possible D gene (7 bases). Germline V lookup: CDR1 SEHNR, CDR2 FQNEAQ (reference sequence). With 4 bases removed from V and 2 bases from J, the gap between germline ends came to 14 bases. CDR3 length equals 15 residues. The CDR3 coding sequence is TGTGCCAGCAGCTGGGGGGACAGCTTTCAAGAGACCCAGTACTTC. It yields the protein CASSWGDSFQETQYF.

DNA for the CDR3: TGTGCCATCAGTGTTCTAGGACAGGGGGCCACAGATACGCAGTATTTT. It translates to CAISVLGQGATDTQYF. The V call is TRBV10-3, the J call TRBJ2-3, with 11 bases lining up with TRBD1. Trimming cost V 4 bases and J 2 bases; bases outside gene matches: 5. Per the germline V gene, CDR1 is ENHRY and CDR2 is SYGVKD. The CDR3 length is 16 residues.